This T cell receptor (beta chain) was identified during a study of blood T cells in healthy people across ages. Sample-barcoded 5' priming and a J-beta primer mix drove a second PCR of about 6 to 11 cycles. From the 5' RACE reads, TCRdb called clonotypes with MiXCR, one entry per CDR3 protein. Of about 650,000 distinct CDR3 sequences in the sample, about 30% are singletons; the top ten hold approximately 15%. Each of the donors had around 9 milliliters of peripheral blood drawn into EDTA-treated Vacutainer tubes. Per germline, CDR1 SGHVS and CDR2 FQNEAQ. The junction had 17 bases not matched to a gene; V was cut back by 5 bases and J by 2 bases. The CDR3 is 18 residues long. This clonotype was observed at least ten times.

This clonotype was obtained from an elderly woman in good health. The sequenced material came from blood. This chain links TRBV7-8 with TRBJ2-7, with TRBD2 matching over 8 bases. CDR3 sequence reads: CASSLLHLRNGGAYEQYF. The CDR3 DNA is TGTGCCAGCAGCCTCCTACACCTACGTAACGGGGGGGCCTACGAGCAGTACTTC. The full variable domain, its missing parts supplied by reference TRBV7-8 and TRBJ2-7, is GAGVSQSPRYKVAKRGQDVALRCDPISGHVSLFWYQQALGQGPEFLTYFQNEAQLDKSGLPSDRFFAERPEGSVSTLKIQRTQQEDSAVYLCASSLLHLRNGGAYEQYFGPGTRLTVT.